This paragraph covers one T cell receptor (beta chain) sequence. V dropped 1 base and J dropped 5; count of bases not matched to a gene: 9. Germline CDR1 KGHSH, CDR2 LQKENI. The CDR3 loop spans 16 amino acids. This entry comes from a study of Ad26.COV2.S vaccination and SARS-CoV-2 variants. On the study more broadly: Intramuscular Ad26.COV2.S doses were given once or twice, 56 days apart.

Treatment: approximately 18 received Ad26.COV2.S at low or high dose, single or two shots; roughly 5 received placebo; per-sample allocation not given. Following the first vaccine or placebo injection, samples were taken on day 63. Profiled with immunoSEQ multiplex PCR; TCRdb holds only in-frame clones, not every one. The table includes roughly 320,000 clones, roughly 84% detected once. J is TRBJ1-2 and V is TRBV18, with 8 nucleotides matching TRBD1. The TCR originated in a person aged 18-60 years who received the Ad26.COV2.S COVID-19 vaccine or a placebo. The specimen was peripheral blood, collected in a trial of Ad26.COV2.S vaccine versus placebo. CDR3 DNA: TGTGCCAGCTCACCACAGCCAGGGGGCCCTTATTATGGCTACACCTTC. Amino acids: CASSPQPGGPYYGYTF.